Listed here is a single T cell receptor beta chain. Its specific antigen is unknown. Base-call qualities are not available, and no considerably larger clone is one nucleotide away. Using the deep immunoSEQ assay, multiplex PCR amplified TCR CDR3 regions from genomic DNA. For each cell subset, the extracted genomic DNA was distributed evenly across all wells of several immunoSEQ 96-well plates, and each plate served as one replicate. For sorted subsets, each replicate PCR was loaded with about 200 ng genomic DNA, equivalent to some 27,000 T cell genomes. Purified libraries were quantified with a Qubit 3.0 fluorometer, sized on a Bioanalyzer 2100, and re-quantified with the KAPA Library Quantification kit. A separate single-read 150-cycle Illumina NextSeq 550 flow cell was used to sequence each immunoSEQ 96-well plate. Processing in the source paper ran as follows. Because the immunoSEQ output held only junctional sequences and lacked quality scores, the filtering could not match the filtering applied to full-length reads. To assign V/J genes and CDR3, sequences were annotated against IMGT germline references using PyIR, a Python wrapper for IgBLAST v1.9. Reads with weak V/J assignments (E-value above 1e-6), missing CDR3, stop codons, out-of-frame junctions, or ambiguous translated residues were removed. V3J clonotypes were defined as sequences sharing the same inferred V gene, J gene, and CDR3 amino acid sequence. To compute the percentage overlap between repertoires, the number of shared unique clonotypes was divided by the size of the smaller repertoire. Repertoire richness was assessed with RTK rarefaction, the Chao1 estimator, and Recon v2.1 estimates of unobserved clonotypes. Generation probabilities for all TCRbeta clonotypes obtained by the gDNA method from a handful of donors were computed using OLGA. The table comes from immuneACCESS by way of TCRdb, which keeps in-frame sequences with V and J called. Part of the clones is missing from these tables; in studies checked, under half for an unresolved V gene and the rest for unknown reasons. That table is the source of V, J and clone size, and D and trimming were worked out from the DNA. The sample table contains 950,000 to 1,300,000 clones; only one count was recorded for approximately 70% of them. The leading ten clones occupy nearly 1.5% of the sample.

The data were taken from a study of shared clonotypes between healthy human individuals (dated by TCRdb to the early 2020s). Concerning the study at large: The cohort comprised two women and a few men aged 18 to 49 years. Each donor's leukapheresis produced roughly between roughly 0.85 and 9 billion PBMCs. To estimate repertoire size and how much clonotype sharing occurs between individuals, the study deeply sequenced the blood TCR repertoires of about five healthy adults. For each donor, three plates each were used for CD4 naive and CD4 memory, two plates were used for CD8 naive, and one plate was used for CD8 memory. Libraries were prepared and TCR repertoires were sequenced by different laboratories using diverse techniques, in order to increase sequencing depth and limit assay-specific biases.

Here is what the overall study found, with its caveats: Incomplete sequencing was indicated by rarefaction of sorted-subset datasets, despite the large sequencing depth. Compared with non-shared clonotypes, the clonotypes found in all four sorted-subset donors had higher generation probabilities. The small number of donors limited the genetic and exposure-history diversity represented. Naive subsets generally had larger estimated clonotype richness than memory subsets did. Pairwise subsampling led to the expectation that sequencing depth would affect the degree of clonotype sharing among donors. About 4.5% of naive CD4, 3% to 3.5% of naive CD8, approximately 2.2% of memory CD4, and over 0.35% of memory CD8 clonotypes were shared across four donors. Sampling was limited to blood, and TCR repertoires in tissue likely differ from TCR repertoires in blood.

Donors were healthy HIV-negative adults with no recently reported acute infections or vaccinations. Every donor was a Caucasian adult residing in Nashville, Tennessee, USA. CD4+ T cells were enriched through magnetic negative selection, after which naive cells were positively selected on CD45RA and the remaining negative fraction served as the memory subset. Blood was obtained by leukapheresis, after which PBMCs were separated by Ficoll-Histopaque density gradient centrifugation and cryopreserved in liquid nitrogen vapor phase. Analytical flow cytometry was used to check the purity and quantity of each magnetically sorted T cell population. Genomic DNA was isolated from each sorted fraction and quantified by UV absorbance on a Nanodrop 2000c. This clonotype was sampled from a man aged 18 to 29 in good health. The sample taken for sequencing was memory CD4+ T cells sorted from blood. In the paper's terms, the cell subset or site label means: CD45RA-negative fraction.

The CDR3 amino acid sequence is: CASSSLVAGQSPLHF. The nucleotides are TGTGCCAGCAGCTCCCTGGTAGCAGGTCAATCACCCCTCCACTTT. The V gene is TRBV7-2 and the J gene is TRBJ1-6, with the D gene not clear enough to name. The germline ends are 17 bases apart after V is trimmed by 4 bases and J by 10 bases. The CDR3, cysteine through phenylalanine, is 15 amino acids long. CDR3 DNA only is kept here, 45 bases in frame from base 1. The germline V gene sets CDR1 to SGHTA and CDR2 to FQGNSA.